Listed below are T cell receptor beta chains from one sample, sequenced in a study of shared clonotypes between healthy human individuals. Sequencing was performed with immunoSEQ multiplex PCR; in TCRdb, only in-frame clones are kept and a portion is missing. The table records a few million clones, roughly 92% of them present only once. Sequenced input: naive CD4+ T cells sorted from blood. Receptor source: a man between 18 and 29 years old in good health. The CDR3 runs from the conserved cysteine through the conserved F or W. Each record gives: CDR3 protein, J gene, V gene.

CASSLASGGIYGYTF,TRBJ1-2,TRBV7-2
CASSQGASGPGKPAKNIQYF,TRBJ2-4,TRBV4-1
CASSLARQYEQYF,TRBJ2-7,TRBV7-2
CASSGFGIGDEQFF,TRBJ2-1,TRBV6-1
CASSPGGPETQYF,TRBJ2-5,TRBV7-2
CASSLRLAGALGTDTQYF,TRBJ2-3,TRBV7-3
CASSERHAVGEKLFF,TRBJ1-4,TRBV9
CASRASSGGAADTQYF,TRBJ2-3,TRBV2
CASSFPLEQETQYF,TRBJ2-5,TRBV5-4
CASSPLIGGANVLTF,TRBJ2-6,TRBV6-5
CASIQLAGGPGELFF,TRBJ2-2,TRBV6-6
CASRLRTSVGEQYF,TRBJ2-7,TRBV27
CASSPLAGADNIQYF,TRBJ2-4,TRBV5-6
CASSLLDISYEQYF,TRBJ2-7,TRBV7-2
CASSLADAGWNGYTF,TRBJ1-2,TRBV11-1
CASSPGLAETDEQFF,TRBJ2-1,TRBV5-1